This is a list of T cell receptor beta chains from one sample in a study of response to subunit inactivated influenza vaccine. One entry per CDR3 protein results from TCRdb running MiXCR on the RT-PCR reads. The sample shows 500,000 or so distinct CDR3 sequences, 16% of them seen only once. Source: CD4+ T cells sorted from PBMCs, taken roughly 24 months after vaccination. These receptors were taken from a man between 50 and 70 years old who received an inactivated influenza vaccine. CDR3s include the opening cysteine and the closing phenylalanine or tryptophan. The order of the fields is D gene, J gene, clone size, V gene, CDR3 protein, CDR3 DNA. D genes are given only for firm matches. Clone size is not always given. Where it is, it says once, few, many or a class for expanded clones.

>.|TRBJ1-1|many|TRBV21-1
CANPRTGTNCTTEAFF
TGTGCCAACCCTCGCACAGGAACGAACTGTACCACTGAAGCTTTCTTT
>.|TRBJ2-7|few|TRBV29-1
CSVEIPSAGYEQYF
TGCAGCGTTGAAATCCCCTCGGCTGGGTACGAGCAGTACTTC
>.|TRBJ1-3|few|TRBV11-2
CASSSPPGGRRGNTIYF
TGTGCCAGCAGCTCCCCCCCCGGGGGAAGAAGAGGAAACACCATATATTTT
>TRBD1|TRBJ1-1|.|TRBV20-1
CSAYRSGQGKAFF
TGCAGTGCTTATCGATCGGGACAGGGTAAAGCTTTCTTT
>.|TRBJ2-7|few|TRBV4-3
CASSQEGTTPSYEQYF
TGCGCCAGCAGCCAAGAAGGGACAACGCCCTCCTACGAGCAGTACTTC
>TRBD2|TRBJ2-7|.|TRBV6-1
CASSQTSGGVWQYF
TGTGCCAGCAGTCAGACTAGCGGGGGTGTATGGCAGTACTTC
>TRBD2|TRBJ2-1|.|TRBV29-1
CSVALAGYNEQFF
TGCAGCGTTGCCCTAGCGGGATACAATGAGCAGTTCTTC
>.|TRBJ2-7|.|TRBV7-9
CASSLELSSYEQYF
TGTGCCAGCAGCTTAGAACTGAGCTCCTACGAGCAGTACTTC
>TRBD2|TRBJ2-1|.|TRBV2
CASSELGLAGGEQFF
TGTGCCAGCAGTGAACTAGGGCTAGCGGGGGGAGAGCAGTTCTTC
>TRBD1|TRBJ2-2|few|TRBV7-7
CASSQDRASGELFF
TGTGCTAGCAGCCAGGACAGGGCCTCCGGGGAGCTGTTTTTT
>TRBD1|TRBJ2-1|.|TRBV12-3/TRBV12-4
CASSRDRVQEQFF
TGTGCCAGCAGCCGGGACAGGGTACAGGAGCAGTTCTTC
>.|TRBJ2-1|.|TRBV11-3
CASSLDSASNEQFF
TGTGCCAGCAGCTTAGATTCGGCTAGCAATGAGCAGTTCTTC
>TRBD2|TRBJ2-2|many|TRBV5-1
CASSFSGRDTGELFF
TGCGCCAGCAGCTTTAGCGGGAGGGACACCGGGGAGCTGTTTTTT
>.|TRBJ2-5|.|TRBV7-2
CASSLLVTRYQETQYF
TGTGCCAGCAGCTTATTGGTGACTAGATATCAAGAGACCCAGTACTTC
>.|TRBJ1-5|.|TRBV12-3/TRBV12-4
CASSGRANQPQHF
TGTGCCAGCAGCGGCAGGGCTAATCAGCCCCAGCATTTT
>.|TRBJ2-7|.|TRBV28
CASGRASHYEQYF
TGTGCCAGCGGTAGGGCAAGCCATTACGAGCAGTACTTC
>TRBD2|TRBJ2-2|.|TRBV11-2
CASSPGPSGGGELFF
TGTGCCAGCAGCCCCGGGCCTAGCGGAGGAGGGGAGCTGTTTTTT
>TRBD2|TRBJ2-7|few|TRBV20-1
CSAKKLAGNAYEQYF
TGCAGTGCTAAGAAACTAGCGGGCAACGCCTACGAGCAGTACTTC
>.|TRBJ1-4|.|TRBV5-1
CASRWDRGPNEKLFF
TGCGCCAGCAGGTGGGACCGAGGACCTAATGAAAAACTGTTTTTT
>TRBD2|TRBJ2-2|.|TRBV7-7
CASRSGGALAGELFF
TGTGCTAGCAGGAGCGGGGGGGCCCTGGCCGGGGAGCTGTTTTTT
>TRBD2|TRBJ2-3|.|TRBV20-1
CSARKRGSTDTQYF
TGCAGTGCTAGAAAGCGGGGCAGCACAGATACGCAGTATTTT
>.|TRBJ2-3|few|TRBV20-1
CSAPSTDTQYF
TGCAGTGCTCCTAGCACAGATACGCAGTATTTT
>.|TRBJ2-1|many|TRBV7-2
CASSLSRPSGEQFF
TGTGCCAGCAGCTTATCCAGACCGTCGGGTGAGCAGTTCTTC
>TRBD2|TRBJ2-1|.|TRBV28
CASRIGGLAGSGYNEQFF
TGTGCCAGCAGAATCGGGGGACTAGCGGGCTCAGGTTACAATGAGCAGTTCTTC
>TRBD1|TRBJ1-6|few|TRBV28
CASEGASSYNSPLHF
TGTGCCAGCGAGGGGGCGAGCTCCTATAATTCACCCCTCCACTTT
>TRBD2|TRBJ2-3|few|TRBV6-2/TRBV6-3
CASSPGTRPPDTQYF
TGTGCCAGCAGCCCCGGGACTAGACCTCCAGATACGCAGTATTTT
>TRBD1|TRBJ1-1|.|TRBV6-2/TRBV6-3
CASSSPTGGNFYTEAFF
TGTGCCAGCAGTTCCCCAACAGGGGGCAACTTCTACACTGAAGCTTTCTTT
>TRBD2|TRBJ2-3|many|TRBV7-3
CASSLTSGRADTQYF
TGTGCCAGCAGCTTAACTAGCGGGAGGGCAGATACGCAGTATTTT
>TRBD1|TRBJ2-7|many|TRBV12-3/TRBV12-4
CASSSSDRVRYEQYF
TGTGCCAGCAGTTCATCGGACAGGGTTCGCTACGAGCAGTACTTC
>TRBD1|TRBJ1-1|few|TRBV29-1
CSGRQGLNTEAFF
TGCAGCGGACGACAGGGACTGAACACTGAAGCTTTCTTT
>TRBD2|TRBJ2-1|.|TRBV7-2
CASSNSGATYNEQFF
TGTGCCAGCAGCAACAGCGGGGCTACCTACAATGAGCAGTTCTTC
>.|TRBJ1-1|.|TRBV10-1
CASSESPYTEAFF
TGCGCCAGCAGTGAGTCGCCTTACACTGAAGCTTTCTTT
>TRBD1|TRBJ1-1|few|TRBV6-1
CASRGTGSSEAFF
TGTGCCAGCAGGGGGACAGGTTCATCTGAAGCTTTCTTT
>.|TRBJ1-1|.|TRBV3-1
CASSQAGQNTEAFF
TGTGCCAGCAGCCAAGCTGGGCAGAACACTGAAGCTTTCTTT
>TRBD2|TRBJ2-1|.|TRBV11-1
CASRRYPLAGVTYNEQFF
TGTGCCAGCAGACGATACCCGCTAGCGGGGGTTACCTACAATGAGCAGTTCTTC
>.|TRBJ1-4|.|TRBV18
CASSRPGVNEKLFF
TGTGCCAGCTCGCGTCCAGGGGTTAATGAAAAACTGTTTTTT
>TRBD2|TRBJ2-3|.|TRBV20-1
CSASLGGGRRSTDTQYF
TGCAGTGCTAGTTTGGGTGGCGGGAGGCGGAGCACAGATACGCAGTATTTT
>.|TRBJ2-3|.|TRBV28
CASAGTLDIRTDTQYF
TGTGCCAGCGCCGGCACGCTAGACATTCGGACAGATACGCAGTATTTT
>.|TRBJ2-7|many|TRBV20-1
CSASSGSGNSYEQYF
TGCAGTGCTAGTTCCGGTAGCGGAAACTCCTACGAGCAGTACTTC
>TRBD1|TRBJ2-2|many|TRBV5-1
CATTTGPPNTGELFF
TGCGCCACCACGACAGGGCCGCCGAACACCGGGGAGCTGTTTTTT
>.|TRBJ2-2|.|TRBV29-1
CSVEGSGQNTGELFF
TGCAGCGTTGAAGGGAGCGGACAGAACACCGGGGAGCTGTTTTTT
>.|TRBJ1-1|.|TRBV21-1
CASSKDKEGNTEAFF
TGTGCCAGCAGCAAAGATAAGGAGGGGAACACTGAAGCTTTCTTT
>TRBD2|TRBJ2-5|many|TRBV7-2
CASSSGTSGGYETQYF
TGTGCCAGCAGCTCTGGGACTAGCGGGGGATATGAGACCCAGTACTTC
>TRBD2|TRBJ2-5|.|TRBV5-1
CASSPGSGGLRETQYF
TGCGCCAGCAGTCCGGGATCGGGAGGTTTACGAGAGACCCAGTACTTC
>.|TRBJ2-1|.|TRBV7-8
CASSLAGRGTYNEQFF
TGTGCCAGCAGCTTAGCGGGGAGGGGGACCTACAATGAGCAGTTCTTC
>.|TRBJ2-1|few|TRBV7-2
CASSPPGLGGGHEQFF
TGTGCCAGCAGCCCGCCGGGACTAGGGGGCGGCCATGAGCAGTTCTTC
>TRBD2|TRBJ2-5|.|TRBV7-9
CASSLRRRGLQETQYF
TGTGCCAGCAGCTTAAGGCGCCGGGGACTACAAGAGACCCAGTACTTC
>TRBD1|TRBJ2-5|.|TRBV15
CATRRGQDQETQYF
TGTGCCACCAGGCGTGGACAGGACCAAGAGACCCAGTACTTC
>TRBD2|TRBJ2-7|.|TRBV10-3
CAISDLPSGTLGIEQYF
TGTGCCATCAGTGATCTACCTAGCGGGACGCTCGGGATCGAGCAGTACTTC